This T cell receptor beta chain was captured in a study of cytomegalovirus exposure and HLA in healthy donors listed by TCRdb under 2017. At the level of the whole study: An earlier analysis of some 500 of the donors reported more than 250 Gb of sequence data and around 120 million unique TCR beta sequences from around 200 million T cells. The aim of the study was to test whether cataloging public T cell receptors could identify signatures of past pathogen exposure. To decide whether each TCR beta V gene segment behaved as functional or pseudogenic, an earlier analysis of approximately 590 of the donors relied on high-throughput TCR beta sequencing. High-throughput TCR immunosequencing, statistical association of individual TCRs with disease status, and machine learning were combined to predict cytomegalovirus infection status. A later analysis re-examined previously published TCR beta repertoires from 500 to 700 donors and added high-resolution HLA genotyping to investigate patterns of TCR occurrence. HLA typing included class I and class II loci at four-digit resolution. The T cell repertoires of 666 subjects were profiled by immunosequencing and related to cytomegalovirus serostatus. Across some 400 genotyped donors of the cohort, an average of about 240,000 unique TCR beta nucleotide sequences per donor were sequenced, and 15% to 20% of those sequences were non-productive. Typing coverage differed by locus: A, B, C, DRB1 and DQB1 were typed in about 620-640 donors, DQA1 in roughly 500, DPA1 in around 600, and DPB1 in approximately 450. Rather than using new phenotypic data, the later analysis identified candidate immune exposures from TCR beta sequences and from how often those sequences occurred across donors. Donor age, sex, ethnicity and CMV serostatus were compiled alongside the repertoire data. Along with the approximately 670-subject first cohort, a separate validation cohort of around 110 different subjects was used. An early release covering some 640 HLA-typed donors comprised about 300 gigabases of sequencing data and around 80 million unique TCR sequences. The genetic ancestry cluster associated with self-reported Caucasian donors included 70% to 85% of the roughly 380 genotyped donors. Every discovery cohort repertoire had been produced on one sequencing platform. Because of strong linkage in the cohort, roughly five DR-DQ haplotypes were treated as single units for association and clustering. Genome-wide SNP genotypes for about 65% of the roughly 700 donors were used in a later genetic analysis, which treated that subset as a discovery cohort. Points the paper makes about the study in general: In a later analysis, most CMV-associated TCR beta chains were found to appear HLA-restricted, with HLA associations seemingly driven largely by CMV exposure. Three of the identified cytomegalovirus-associated TCR beta chains were confirmed in vitro to be specific for cytomegalovirus antigens. CMV serostatus was the only immune exposure information available for the cohort. A further reported finding was that TCR beta sequences accurately predicted the HLA-A and HLA-B alleles for most subjects in the first cohort. A cluster of highly shared sequence variants was judged likely to represent a technical artifact of the sequencing pipeline. Only TCR beta chains were sequenced in this cohort, and the absence of alpha or paired-chain data limited detectable features. The authors suggested that the approach could potentially be generalized to other disease states and immunological phenotypes. Compared with equally common non-associated chains, HLA-associated TCR beta chains in a later analysis were more clonally expanded and had lower generation probabilities. The presence/absence analyses assumed that sequencing depth was roughly uniform across donors, and that assumption may not be true. The classifier was reported to diagnose cytomegalovirus status with high specificity and sensitivity in both the original cohort and the validation cohort. At a false discovery rate of 0.05, a later analysis linked some 18,000 TCR beta sequences to specific HLA alleles. HLA typing was unavailable for some donors at each locus, so association tests used only the typed subset. A later analysis found that TCR association rates varied across HLA loci, with DRB1 alleles showing the most associated TCRs and HLA-C alleles the fewest. In a later genetic analysis, a missense DCLRE1C variant was associated with V-gene and J-gene trimming of TCR beta chains, and the association was replicated in an independent cohort. Most TCR sequences were seen in very few donors, while some public TCRs were found in many individuals. Linkage disequilibrium might explain the correlated functional status among segregating V segments, but an unknown experimental factor could not be ruled out. Several of the top co-occurrence clusters appeared to be linked to parvovirus B19, influenza, CMV and Epstein-Barr virus, according to a later analysis. Compared with the approximately 670-donor mean, donors in an Asian-associated ancestry cluster had fewer N-insertions in productive TCRs, according to a later genetic analysis. The 87-base-pair reads could not distinguish some IMGT-functional V segments, including TRBV6-2 and TRBV6-3, so those segments were excluded. When HLA alleles, especially DR and DQ, strongly co-occurred, attributing TCR associations to individual alleles was difficult. The study gave a list of under 200 TCR beta chains associated with cytomegalovirus. Over 15 rarely observed V segments, including chromosome 9 orphons, were excluded from the earlier analysis of approximately 500 of the donors because counts were too low. In an earlier analysis of some 640 of the donors, most TCR beta V segments were observed in productive rearrangements about 87% or about 30% of the time, broadly matching IMGT annotations.

The germline V and J ends show losses of 5 bases and 2 bases respectively, and no gene match explains 6 bases of the junction. As encoded in the germline V gene, CDR1 is MNHNS while CDR2 is SASEGT. Its CDR3 holds 15 amino acids, cysteine through phenylalanine. CDR3 DNA only is kept here, 45 bases in frame from base 1. As to this clone: What antigen it recognizes has not been identified. Nothing much larger sits one base from this clone, and base qualities are not available.

In total, roughly 670 healthy bone marrow donors made up the cohort. All cohort members were sampled while nominally healthy, although unrecorded immune exposures were likely present. The donor tested CMV seronegative, placing the donor among the approximately 360 seronegative members of the cohort. Each donor provided a peripheral blood sample, and peripheral blood mononuclear cells were used for TCR beta sequencing. The Qiagen DNeasy Blood Extraction Kit was used to extract genomic DNA from the blood cell samples. Library construction relied on the immunoSEQ multiplex PCR assay. For the multiplex PCR, a mixture combining 60 forward primers for TCR Vbeta segments and 13 reverse primers for TCR Jbeta segments was used. The CDR3 region of rearranged TCR beta genes was amplified from genomic DNA by a multiplex PCR assay. The Illumina HiSeq System was used to sequence the amplified TCR beta libraries as 87-base-pair reads. The study's own analysis went as follows. A later analysis tallied approximately 87 million unique TCR beta chains across the 666 repertoires, and some 10 million of those chains were shared by two or more donors. To remove PCR and sequencing errors, raw reads were error-corrected and collapsed into unique sequences using a nearest-neighbor algorithm that merged closely related sequences. Alignment of CDR3 sequences to IMGT reference sequences was used to assign V, D and J gene segments. For a sequence to be retained, a match of at least six nucleotides was required to both a V gene segment and a J gene segment. A rearrangement was called productive if the CDR3 had no stop codons and remained in frame with V and J, and every other rearrangement was called non-productive. CDR3 was defined by IMGT convention, running from the second conserved V-encoded cysteine to the conserved J-encoded phenylalanine. In an earlier analysis of just under 600 of the donors, sequences lacking an unambiguous match to a single V gene segment were excluded. An earlier analysis of 450 to 650 of the donors called V segments functional above 56.7% productive rearrangements and segregating when the between-donor standard deviation exceeded 5%. A statistical classification framework was built to diagnose cytomegalovirus status from the catalog of TCR beta chain sequences. V and J gene assignment, in a later analysis, came from comparing TCR nucleotide sequences with IMGT/GENE-DB human TR gene sequences. A later analysis assigned CDR3 sequences and most-parsimonious VDJ recombination scenarios with the TCRdist pipeline. In a later analysis, every TCR beta chain was defined by the combination of its CDR3 amino acid sequence and its V-gene family, and reads without a unique V-gene family were dropped. A later analysis removed several hundred highly shared, low-generation-probability nucleotide sequences to deal with suspected cross-contamination and a sequencing artifact. In a later analysis, a clonal expansion index for each public chain was calculated from normalized within-repertoire ranks of inferred template counts. In a later analysis, generation probabilities were computed using a VDJ recombination model fitted to out-of-frame rearrangements, and the results were checked against IGoR. In a later analysis, TCR-TCR, TCR-HLA and TCR-CMV co-occurrence was scored with hypergeometric tests, and a repertoire-size bias correction was applied to TCR pairs. In a later analysis, false discovery rates were estimated by permuting HLA or CMV assignments 20 times. A later analysis grouped co-occurring TCRs with DBSCAN, adding TCRdist sequence similarity when clustering within HLA-allele-positive subsets. Co-occurrence clustering excluded repertoires with fewer than 30,000 or more than 120,000 public chains, plus five with anomalous nucleotide sharing. TCRdb stores this immuneACCESS table with in-frame sequences only. Part of the clones is absent; in the studies checked, under half of the shortfall reflects unresolved V genes, and no reason is known for the rest. Clonal size and the V and J genes are those of that table, whereas D and trimming came from the DNA. The sample profile shows about 150,000 clones; about three quarters of them were found once. The biggest ten clones account for over 1.2% of the sample.

The chain is assembled from TRBV6-1 and TRBJ2-7, with 10 middle bases fitting TRBD1. Material for sequencing was PBMCs. This TCR derives from a man aged 18 to 30 in good health and CMV-seronegative. The DNA sequence follows: TGTGCCAGCAGTCCAGCCGGACAGGGGGCCTACGAGCAGTACTTC. Its translation is CASSPAGQGAYEQYF.